This TCR beta chain was recovered during a study of CD8+ T cells in alopecia areata. About the research overall: Each of the treated patients was given oral tofacitinib, 5 to 10 mg twice daily, for moderate-to-severe alopecia areata.

Sequencing used cDNA as its template, made by extracting RNA and reverse transcribing it. The repertoire was sequenced with immunoSEQ multiplex PCR; TCRdb's copy has only in-frame clones and lacks some. This table holds about 150,000 clones, approximately 45% found once. Sorting separated CD4+ and CD8+ T cells out of PBMCs. The CDR3 contains 13 residues. Unmatched junction bases numbered 3, after V lost 4 bases and J lost 4 bases. CDR1 and CDR2 (germline): MNHEY, SMNVEV (reference sequence). Broader study findings: Scalp sequencing captures resident alphabeta T cells of normal skin too.

A few counts support this clone. The antigen remains undetermined. Sequencing was done on a sample of CD4+ T cells sorted from blood. The source is a human donor with alopecia areata. The chain combines TRBV27 with TRBJ1-2; TRBD1 matches at 7 bases. The CDR3 spells CASSSDRLYGYTF. The CDR3 DNA reads as TGTGCCAGCAGTTCGGACAGGCTCTATGGCTACACCTTC.